This T cell receptor (beta chain) was found in a study of blood T cell repertoires in COVID-19. V lost 7 bases to trimming and J lost 10 bases, with 17 bases between them. CDR3 size: 13 residues. The assay was immunoSEQ multiplex PCR, and TCRdb's table has in-frame clones only and misses some. The sample gives hundreds of thousands of clones, more than 85% of which show up once; 3% to 3.5% is in the top ten. Sequencing was performed on peripheral blood. The J gene is TRBJ2-1, the V gene TRBV12-3 or TRBV12-4, with D unresolved. This sequence originates from a man aged 60 to 75 with acute or convalescent COVID-19. The DNA of the CDR3 is TGTGCCAGCACCCGTATCGCCGACGGGGAGCAGTTCTTC. Translation gives CASTRIADGEQFF.